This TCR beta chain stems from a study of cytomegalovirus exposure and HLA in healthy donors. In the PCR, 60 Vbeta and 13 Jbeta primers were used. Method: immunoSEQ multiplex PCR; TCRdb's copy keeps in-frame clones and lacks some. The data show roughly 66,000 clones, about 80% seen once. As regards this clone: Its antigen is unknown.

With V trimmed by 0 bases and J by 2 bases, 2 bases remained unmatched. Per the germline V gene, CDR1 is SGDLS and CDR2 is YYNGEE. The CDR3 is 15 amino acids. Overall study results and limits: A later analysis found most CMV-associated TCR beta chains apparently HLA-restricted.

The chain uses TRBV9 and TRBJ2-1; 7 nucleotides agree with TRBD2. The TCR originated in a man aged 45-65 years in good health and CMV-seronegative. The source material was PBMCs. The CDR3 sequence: CASSVVGGTYNEQFF. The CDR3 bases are TGTGCCAGCAGCGTAGTGGGGGGGACCTACAATGAGCAGTTCTTC.